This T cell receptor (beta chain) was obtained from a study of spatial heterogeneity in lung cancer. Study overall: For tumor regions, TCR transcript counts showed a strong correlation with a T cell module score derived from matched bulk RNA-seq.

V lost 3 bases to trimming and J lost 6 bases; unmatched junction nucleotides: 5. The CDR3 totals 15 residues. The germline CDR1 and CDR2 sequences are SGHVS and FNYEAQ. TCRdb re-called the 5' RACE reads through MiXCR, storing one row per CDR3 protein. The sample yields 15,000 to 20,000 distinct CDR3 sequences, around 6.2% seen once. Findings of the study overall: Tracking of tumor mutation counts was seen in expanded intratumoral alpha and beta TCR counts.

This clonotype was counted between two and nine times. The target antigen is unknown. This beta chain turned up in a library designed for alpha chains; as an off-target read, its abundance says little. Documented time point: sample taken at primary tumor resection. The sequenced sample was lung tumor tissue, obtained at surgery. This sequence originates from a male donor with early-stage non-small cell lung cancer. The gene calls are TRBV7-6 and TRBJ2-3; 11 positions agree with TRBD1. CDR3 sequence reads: CASSFSGTGGDTQYF. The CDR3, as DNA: TGTGCCAGCAGCTTCTCCGGGACAGGGGGGGATACGCAGTATTTT.